This entry concerns a single T cell receptor (beta chain). The source of the sample is a study of cytomegalovirus exposure and HLA in healthy donors. Using immunoSEQ multiplex PCR, the repertoire was profiled, and TCRdb retains in-frame clones only, with some absent. This table has about 130,000 clones, roughly 89% appearing once. V lost 0 bases and J lost 8, with 15 bases in between. The CDR3 length is 15 residues. CDR1 and CDR2 from the germline V gene are SGDLS and YYNGEE. The V gene is TRBV9, the J gene TRBJ2-4; possibly TRBD2 for D (7 bases). The receptor comes from a woman younger than 30 in good health and CMV-seropositive. The sequenced sample was PBMCs. In DNA, the CDR3 is TGTGCCAGCAGCGTAGATGGCGGGGGCGGATACATTCAGTACTTC. Translated: CASSVDGGGGYIQYF.